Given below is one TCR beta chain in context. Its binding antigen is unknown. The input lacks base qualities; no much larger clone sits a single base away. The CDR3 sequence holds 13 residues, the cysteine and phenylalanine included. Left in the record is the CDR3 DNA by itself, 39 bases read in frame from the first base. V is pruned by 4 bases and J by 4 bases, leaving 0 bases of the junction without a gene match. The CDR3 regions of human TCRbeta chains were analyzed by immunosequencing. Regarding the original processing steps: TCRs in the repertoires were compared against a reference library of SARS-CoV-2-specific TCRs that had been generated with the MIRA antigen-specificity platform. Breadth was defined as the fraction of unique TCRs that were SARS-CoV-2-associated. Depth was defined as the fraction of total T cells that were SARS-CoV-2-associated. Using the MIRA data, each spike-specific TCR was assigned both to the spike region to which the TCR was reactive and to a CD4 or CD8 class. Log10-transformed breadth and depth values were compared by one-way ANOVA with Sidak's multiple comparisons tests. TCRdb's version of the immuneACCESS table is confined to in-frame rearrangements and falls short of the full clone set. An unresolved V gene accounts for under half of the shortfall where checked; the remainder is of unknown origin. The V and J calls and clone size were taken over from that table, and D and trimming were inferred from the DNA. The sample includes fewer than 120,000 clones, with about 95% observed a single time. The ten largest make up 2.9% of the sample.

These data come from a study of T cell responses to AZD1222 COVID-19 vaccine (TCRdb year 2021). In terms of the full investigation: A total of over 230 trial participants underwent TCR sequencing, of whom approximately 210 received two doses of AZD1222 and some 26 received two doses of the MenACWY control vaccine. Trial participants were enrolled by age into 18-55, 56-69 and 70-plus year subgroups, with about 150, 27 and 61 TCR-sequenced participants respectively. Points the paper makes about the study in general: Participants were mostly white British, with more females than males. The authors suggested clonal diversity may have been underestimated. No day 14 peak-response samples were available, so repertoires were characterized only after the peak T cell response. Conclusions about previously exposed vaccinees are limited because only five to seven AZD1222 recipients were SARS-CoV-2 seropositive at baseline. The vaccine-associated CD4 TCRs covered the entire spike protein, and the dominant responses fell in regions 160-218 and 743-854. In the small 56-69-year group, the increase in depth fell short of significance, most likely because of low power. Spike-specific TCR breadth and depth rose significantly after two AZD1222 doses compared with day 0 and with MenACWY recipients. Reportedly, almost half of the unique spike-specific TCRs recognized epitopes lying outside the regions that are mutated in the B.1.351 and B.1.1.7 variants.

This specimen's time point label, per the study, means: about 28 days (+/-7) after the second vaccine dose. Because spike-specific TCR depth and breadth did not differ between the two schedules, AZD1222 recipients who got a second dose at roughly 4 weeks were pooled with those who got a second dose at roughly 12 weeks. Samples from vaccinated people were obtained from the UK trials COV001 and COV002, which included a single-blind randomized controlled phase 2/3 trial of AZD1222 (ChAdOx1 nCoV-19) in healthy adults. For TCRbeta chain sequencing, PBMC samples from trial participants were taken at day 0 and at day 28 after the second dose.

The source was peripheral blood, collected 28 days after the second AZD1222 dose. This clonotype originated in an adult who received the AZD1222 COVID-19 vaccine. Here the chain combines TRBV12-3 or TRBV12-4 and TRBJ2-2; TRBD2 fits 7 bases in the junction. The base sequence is TGTGCCAGCAGTTCGGGGGGCACCGGGGAGCTGTTTTTT. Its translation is CASSSGGTGELFF.